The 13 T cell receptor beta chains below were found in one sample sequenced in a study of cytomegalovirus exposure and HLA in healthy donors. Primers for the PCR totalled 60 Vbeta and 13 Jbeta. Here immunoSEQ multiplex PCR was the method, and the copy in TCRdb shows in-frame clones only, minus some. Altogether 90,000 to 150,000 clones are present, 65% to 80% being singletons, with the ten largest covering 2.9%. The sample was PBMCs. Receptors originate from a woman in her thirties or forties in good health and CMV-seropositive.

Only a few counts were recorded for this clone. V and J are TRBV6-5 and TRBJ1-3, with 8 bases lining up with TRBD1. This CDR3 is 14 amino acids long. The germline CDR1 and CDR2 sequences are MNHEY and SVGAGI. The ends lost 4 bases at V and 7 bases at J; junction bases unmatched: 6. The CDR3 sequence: CASSFDRGSNTIYF. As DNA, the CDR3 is TGTGCCAGCAGTTTCGACAGGGGCTCGAACACCATATATTTT.

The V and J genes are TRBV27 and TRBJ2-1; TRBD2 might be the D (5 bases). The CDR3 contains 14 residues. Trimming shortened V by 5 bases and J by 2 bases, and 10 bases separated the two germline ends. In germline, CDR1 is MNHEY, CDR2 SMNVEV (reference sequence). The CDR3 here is CASSPRVTYNEQFF. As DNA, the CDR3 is TGTGCCAGCAGTCCGAGGGTAACCTACAATGAGCAGTTCTTC.

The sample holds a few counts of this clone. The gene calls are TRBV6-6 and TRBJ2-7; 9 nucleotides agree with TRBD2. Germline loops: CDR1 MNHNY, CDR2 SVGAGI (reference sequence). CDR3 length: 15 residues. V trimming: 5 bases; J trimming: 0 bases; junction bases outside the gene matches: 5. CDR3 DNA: TGTGCCAGCAGTCCTCTAGCGGGGTTCTCCTACGAGCAGTACTTC. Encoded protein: CASSPLAGFSYEQYF.

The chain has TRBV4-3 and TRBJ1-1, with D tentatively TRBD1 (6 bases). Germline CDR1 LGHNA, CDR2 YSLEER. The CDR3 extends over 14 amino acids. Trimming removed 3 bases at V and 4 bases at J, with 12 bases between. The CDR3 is CASSQRGAGTEAFF. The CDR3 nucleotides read TGCGCCAGCAGCCAGCGGGGGGCCGGCACTGAAGCTTTCTTT.

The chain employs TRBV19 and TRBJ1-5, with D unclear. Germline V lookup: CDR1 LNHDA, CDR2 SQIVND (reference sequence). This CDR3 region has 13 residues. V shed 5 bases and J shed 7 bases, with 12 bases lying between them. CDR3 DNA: TGTGCCAGTAGTTTCGGGGTGGGCCAGCCCCAGCATTTT. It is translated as CASSFGVGQPQHF.

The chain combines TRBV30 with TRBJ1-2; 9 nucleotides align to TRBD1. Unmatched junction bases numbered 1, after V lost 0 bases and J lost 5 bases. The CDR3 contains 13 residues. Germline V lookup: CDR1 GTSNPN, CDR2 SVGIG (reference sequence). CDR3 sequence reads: CAWSVGQGYGYTF. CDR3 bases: TGTGCCTGGAGTGTGGGACAGGGTTATGGCTACACCTTC.

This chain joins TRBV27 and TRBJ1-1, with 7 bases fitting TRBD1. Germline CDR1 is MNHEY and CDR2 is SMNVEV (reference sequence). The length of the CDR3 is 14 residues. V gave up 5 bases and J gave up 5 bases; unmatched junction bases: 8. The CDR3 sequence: CASSDPGQRTEAFF. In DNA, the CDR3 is TGTGCCAGCAGTGATCCGGGACAGAGGACTGAAGCTTTCTTT.

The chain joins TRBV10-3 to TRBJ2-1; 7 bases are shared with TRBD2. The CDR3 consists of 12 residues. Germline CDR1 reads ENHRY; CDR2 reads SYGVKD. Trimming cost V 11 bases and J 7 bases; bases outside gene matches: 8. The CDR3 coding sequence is TGTGCCGCCCGGGACTATGGGAATGAGCAGTTCTTC. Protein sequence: CAARDYGNEQFF.

The CDR3 nucleotides are TGTGCCAGCAGCCCGATGGATCCGGAGGGCTACACCTTC. It yields the protein CASSPMDPEGYTF. The J gene is TRBJ1-2, the V gene TRBV4-2; D unclear. V was clipped by 4 bases and J by 8 bases, with 14 bases between them. CDR3 size: 13 residues. Germline loops: CDR1 LGHNA, CDR2 YNFKEQ.

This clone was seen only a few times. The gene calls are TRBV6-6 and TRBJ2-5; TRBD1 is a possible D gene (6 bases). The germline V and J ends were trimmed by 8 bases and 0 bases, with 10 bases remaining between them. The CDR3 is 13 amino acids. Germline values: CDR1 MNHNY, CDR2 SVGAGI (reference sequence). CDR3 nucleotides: TGTGCCAGCGCAAGGACAGACCAAGAGACCCAGTACTTC. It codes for CASARTDQETQYF.

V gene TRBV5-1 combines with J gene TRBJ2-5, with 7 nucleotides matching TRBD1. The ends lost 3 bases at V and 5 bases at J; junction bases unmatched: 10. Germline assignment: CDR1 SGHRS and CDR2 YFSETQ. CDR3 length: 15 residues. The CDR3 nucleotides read TGCGCCAGCAGCTCGGGTACAGGGGTACAGGAGACCCAGTACTTC. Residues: CASSSGTGVQETQYF.

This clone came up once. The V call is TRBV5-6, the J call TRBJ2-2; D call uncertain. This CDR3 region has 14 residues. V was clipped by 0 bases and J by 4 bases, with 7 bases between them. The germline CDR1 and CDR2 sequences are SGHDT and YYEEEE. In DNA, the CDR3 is TGTGCCAGCAGCTTGGCGGTAGTCACCGGGGAGCTGTTTTTT. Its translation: CASSLAVVTGELFF.

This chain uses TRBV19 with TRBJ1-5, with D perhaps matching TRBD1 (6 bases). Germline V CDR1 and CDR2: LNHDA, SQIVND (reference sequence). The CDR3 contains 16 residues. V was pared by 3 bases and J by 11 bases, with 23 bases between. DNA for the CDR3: TGTGCCAGTAGTATCCCCACAACAGGGAGAACTGGTTCCCAGCATTTT. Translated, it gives CASSIPTTGRTGSQHF.